The present T cell receptor (beta chain) was sequenced within a study of T-cell reconstitution after alpha-beta-depleted transplantation in children. CDR1 is DFQATT, CDR2 SNEGSKA, per germline (reference sequence). The length of the CDR3 is 17 residues. J lost 1 base, V lost 3 bases, and 10 bases had no gene match. Unique molecular identifiers featured in how the TCRbeta library was prepared. Each CDR3 protein is one row after TCRdb ran MiXCR on the PCR reads. This sample has about 460,000 distinct CDR3 sequences, with about 12% found just once. The chain recombines TRBV20-1 with TRBJ2-3; TRBD2 aligns across 10 bases. The clonotype comes from a human donor who donated a stem cell graft to a child with combined immunodeficiency. This specimen consisted of PBMCs from the stem cell graft donor, obtained from the stem cell graft. The chain's CDR3 is CSASLPSGRWGTDTQYF. The DNA of the CDR3 is TGCAGTGCTAGTCTTCCTAGCGGGAGATGGGGCACAGATACGCAGTATTTT.